This TCR beta chain was sequenced for a study of chemoradiotherapy in HPV16-positive cancers. Germline assignment: CDR1 SGHAT and CDR2 FQNNGV. The CDR3 has 13 residues. V lost 0 bases, J lost 5 bases, and 5 bases lay in between. Repeated repertoire sampling spanned the course of chemoradiotherapy. Repertoires were generated with immunoSEQ multiplex PCR, while TCRdb's copy carries only in-frame clones and drops some. The data contain about 67,000 clones, roughly 90% of them singletons. The sequence came from a human donor with HPV-associated anogenital cancer. The specimen comprised blood, sampled from a patient who underwent chemoradiotherapy. This chain uses TRBV11-2 with TRBJ1-3; D not certain. CDR3 region: CASSLDSRNTIYF. CDR3 sequence (DNA): TGTGCCAGCAGCTTAGACAGTAGAAACACCATATATTTT.